This T cell receptor (beta chain) originates from a study of human T cells and chemical hapten exposure. Notes on the study in general: While controls formed fewer of them, expanded TCRs formed significantly more large CDR3 similarity clusters. The study found that DPC sensitization did not change TCRs above 1 in 1000 frequency.

The CDR3 is made up of 12 amino acids. Germline V CDR1 and CDR2: MNHEY, SVGAGI. The V gene lost 6 bases and the J gene lost 6 bases, with 12 bases spanning the gap. MiXCR was run by TCRdb on the RACE reads, yielding one entry per CDR3 protein. The table shows about 260,000 distinct CDR3 sequences, with about 8.6% occurring only once. Time point in this sample: pre-sensitization, week 0. Treatment reported: therapeutic diphenylcyclopropenone sensitization with weekly scalp DPC. From whole blood left unfractionated, total RNA was extracted. Worth noting for this clonotype: Antigen specificity is unknown.

The rearrangement joins TRBV6-5 to TRBJ2-7; possibly TRBD1 for D (6 bases). The sequence was obtained from a woman aged 40 to 50 with alopecia areata. Some clones in this sample may be carry-over from other donors' samples. Specimen: whole blood, collected in connection with sensitization to the hapten diphenylcyclopropenone (DPC). As DNA, the CDR3 is TGTGCCAGCAGCTCAGGGGTGGGCGAGCAGTACTTC. It encodes CASSSGVGEQYF.